Listed below are T cell receptor beta chains from one sample, sequenced in a study of CD8 T cells in Susac syndrome. In TCRdb, the immunoSEQ multiplex PCR reads were re-called with MiXCR into one record per CDR3 protein. Among some 300,000 distinct CDR3 sequences, roughly 85% were seen once, and the ten largest hold roughly 0.22%. Material: CD8+ T cells from PBMCs. The receptors come from a human donor with multiple sclerosis. CDR3s include the opening cysteine and the closing phenylalanine or tryptophan. The order of the fields is V gene, J gene, CDR3 protein.

TRBV4-2	TRBJ2-4	CASSQGAAKNIQYF
TRBV13	TRBJ2-1	CASSSLPMGASYNEQFF
TRBV7-2	TRBJ2-1	CASSLSPSGGRGHEQFF
TRBV29-1	TRBJ2-1	CSSSGGSPYNEQFF
TRBV27	TRBJ2-7	CASSFAGQGAYEQYF
TRBV6-5	TRBJ1-2	CASSAGGAGYTF
TRBV24-1	TRBJ2-6	CATSDPRDSSTLGANVLTF
TRBV7-9	TRBJ2-7	CASSLDPEASYEQYF
TRBV20-1	TRBJ2-7	CSARQVGPWAEQYF
TRBV5-1	TRBJ2-1	CASSPRQGSCNEQFF
TRBV11-2	TRBJ1-1	CASSFLTGGNTEAFF
TRBV20-1	TRBJ2-7	CSARGPPTSGSYYEQYF
TRBV7-2	TRBJ1-2	CASTGQGSFYGYTF
TRBV5-6	TRBJ2-7	CASSGGASYEQYF
TRBV5-5	TRBJ2-1	CASSPDPGQRYNEQFF
TRBV13	TRBJ2-5	CASSWTLAGGLETQYF
TRBV12-3/TRBV12-4	TRBJ2-3	CASQPGQNTDTQYF
TRBV27	TRBJ2-7	CASSVGLPLGEQYF